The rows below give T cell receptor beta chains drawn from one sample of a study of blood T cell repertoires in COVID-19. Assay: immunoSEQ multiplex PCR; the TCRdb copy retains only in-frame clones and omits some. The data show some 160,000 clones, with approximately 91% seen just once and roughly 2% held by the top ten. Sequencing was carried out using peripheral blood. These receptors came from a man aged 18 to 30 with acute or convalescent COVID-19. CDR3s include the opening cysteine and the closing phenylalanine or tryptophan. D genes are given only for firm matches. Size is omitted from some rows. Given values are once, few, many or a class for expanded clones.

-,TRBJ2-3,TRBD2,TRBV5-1,CASSLSYGGGFTDTQYF,TGCGCCAGCAGCTTGAGTTACGGCGGGGGGTTCACAGATACGCAGTATTTT
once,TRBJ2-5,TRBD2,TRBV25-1,CASSEWLAGEGETQYF,TGTGCCAGCAGTGAATGGCTAGCGGGAGAGGGTGAGACCCAGTACTTC
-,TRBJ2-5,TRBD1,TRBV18,CASSPGTGIIETQYF,TGTGCCAGCTCACCGGGGACAGGGATCATAGAGACCCAGTACTTC
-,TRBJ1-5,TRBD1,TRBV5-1,CASSLGDRSDQPQHF,TGCGCCAGCAGCTTAGGGGACAGGTCCGATCAGCCCCAGCATTTT
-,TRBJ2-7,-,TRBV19,CASSSDSRVLEQYF,TGTGCCAGTAGTTCGGACAGTCGAGTCCTCGAGCAGTACTTC
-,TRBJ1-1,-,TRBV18,CASSPEQQNTEAFF,TGTGCCAGCTCACCAGAACAGCAGAACACTGAAGCTTTCTTT
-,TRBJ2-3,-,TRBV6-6,CASSPPTGLGGSRQTDTQYF,TGTGCCAGCAGCCCCCCAACTGGTTTAGGAGGGTCCCGACAAACAGATACGCAGTATTTT
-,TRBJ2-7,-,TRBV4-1,CASSPLGLYEQYF,TGCGCCAGCAGCCCTCTCGGACTCTACGAGCAGTACTTC
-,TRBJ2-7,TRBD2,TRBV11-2,CASSLPLAGGYSYEQYF,TGTGCCAGCAGCTTACCCCTGGCGGGGGGATATTCCTACGAGCAGTACTTC
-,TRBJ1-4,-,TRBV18,CASSPLKDSTNEKLFF,TGTGCCAGCTCACCACTGAAGGACAGCACTAATGAAAAACTGTTTTTT
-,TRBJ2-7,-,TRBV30,CAWTLPGEQYF,TGTGCCTGGACTCTCCCGGGAGAGCAGTACTTC
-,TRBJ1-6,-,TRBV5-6,CASSPAGGLNSPLHF,TGTGCCAGCAGCCCCGCGGGGGGCCTGAATTCACCCCTCCACTTT
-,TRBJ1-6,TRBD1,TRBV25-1,CASTGQGNSPLHF,TGTGCCAGCACTGGACAGGGGAATTCACCCCTCCACTTT
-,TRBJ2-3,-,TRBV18,CASSPIRDTDTQYF,TGTGCCAGCTCACCAATCCGGGACACAGATACGCAGTATTTT
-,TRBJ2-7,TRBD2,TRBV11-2,CASSLELAGSYEQYF,TGTGCCAGCAGCTTAGAACTAGCGGGGTCCTACGAGCAGTACTTC
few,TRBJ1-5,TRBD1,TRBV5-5,CASSLSTGAGDQPQHF,TGTGCCAGCAGCTTGTCAACAGGGGCCGGGGATCAGCCCCAGCATTTT
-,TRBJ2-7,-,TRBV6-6,CASSQTGYEQYF,TGTGCCAGCAGCCAGACAGGTTACGAGCAGTACTTC
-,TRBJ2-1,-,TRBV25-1,CASSDGMAGVSSYNEQFF,TGTGCCAGCAGTGACGGAATGGCAGGGGTCAGCTCCTACAATGAGCAGTTCTTC
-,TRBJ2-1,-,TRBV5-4,CASSLTFNEQFF,TGTGCCAGCAGCTTAACATTCAATGAGCAGTTCTTC
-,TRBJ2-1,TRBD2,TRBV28,CASSPPLGEGPFF,TGTGCCAGCAGTCCCCCCCTCGGGGAGGGGCCGTTCTTC
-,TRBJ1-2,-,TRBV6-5,CASSRGGNYGYTF,TGTGCCAGCAGTAGGGGGGGAAACTATGGCTACACCTTC
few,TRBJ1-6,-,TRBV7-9,CASSLGQADNSPLHF,TGTGCCAGCAGCTTAGGACAGGCAGATAATTCACCCCTCCACTTT
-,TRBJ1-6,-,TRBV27,CASTSSRSSYNSPLHF,TGTGCCAGCACCTCGTCAAGGAGCTCCTATAATTCACCCCTCCACTTT
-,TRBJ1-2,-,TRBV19,CASSIGWGNYGYTF,TGTGCCAGTAGTATAGGATGGGGCAACTATGGCTACACCTTC
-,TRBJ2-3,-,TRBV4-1,CASSQVYGVADTQYF,TGCGCCAGCAGCCAAGTATACGGGGTTGCAGATACGCAGTATTTT
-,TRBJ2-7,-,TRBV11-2,CASRLGGGEQYF,TGTGCCAGCAGGTTAGGGGGAGGCGAGCAGTACTTC
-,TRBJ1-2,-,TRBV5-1,CASREGSNYGYTF,TGCGCCAGCAGGGAGGGGTCTAACTATGGCTACACCTTC
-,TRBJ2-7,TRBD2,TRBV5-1,CASSLEREDSYEQYF,TGCGCCAGCAGCTTGGAGCGGGAGGACTCCTACGAGCAGTACTTC
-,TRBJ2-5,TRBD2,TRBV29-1,CSAGLAGGETQYF,TGCAGCGCGGGACTAGCGGGAGGAGAGACCCAGTACTTC
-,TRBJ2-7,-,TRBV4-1,CASSQGDRSEQYF,TGCGCCAGCAGCCAAGGCGATCGGTCCGAGCAGTACTTC
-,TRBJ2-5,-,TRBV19,CASSGASGGTLWYF,TGTGCCAGTAGCGGAGCCAGCGGAGGCACCTTGTGGTACTTC